The 26 T cell receptor beta chains in this list originate from one sample, sequenced in a study of shared clonotypes between healthy human individuals. Clones were read by immunoSEQ multiplex PCR, and TCRdb kept only the in-frame ones, dropping some. Of 2 million to 2.5 million clones in the sample, approximately 94% are singletons; the top ten hold around 0.13%. The sample consisted of naive CD4+ T cells sorted from blood. Subset in this sample: CD45RA+ positively selected. These receptors originate from a man aged 18 to 30 in good health.

CDR3 in amino acids: CASSSRTGLDFGTQYF. The CDR3 DNA sequence: TGTGCCAGCAGTTCAAGGACAGGGTTAGATTTTGGGACCCAGTACTTC. The chain combines TRBV6-6 with TRBJ2-5; 8 bases map to TRBD1. Germline CDR1 reads MNHNY; CDR2 reads SVGAGI (reference sequence). The CDR3 extends over 16 amino acids. J gave up 7 bases and V 4 bases, and 14 bases lay outside the gene matches.

The chain links TRBV6-5 to TRBJ2-7, with D tentatively TRBD1 (6 bases). There are 14 residues in the CDR3. Germline-derived CDR1 and CDR2 are MNHEY and SVGAGI. V was pared by 6 bases and J by 4 bases, with 16 bases between. The CDR3 is CASSPRGWAYEQYF. CDR3 coding DNA: TGTGCCAGCAGCCCCAGGGGATGGGCATACGAGCAGTACTTC.

The rearrangement links TRBV7-9 to TRBJ1-2, with D maybe TRBD1 (6 bases). The CDR3 is 13 amino acids. Trimming removed 3 bases at V and 7 bases at J, with 12 bases between. Germline lookup yields CDR1 SEHNR and CDR2 FQNEAQ (reference sequence). In DNA, the CDR3 is TGTGCCAGCAGCTTGTCACAGGGTTTTGGCTACACCTTC. Translating it yields CASSLSQGFGYTF.

The chain links TRBV19 to TRBJ1-1, with 9 positions matching TRBD1. Germline V gene lookup returns CDR1 LNHDA and CDR2 SQIVND (reference sequence). The CDR3 has 13 amino acids. Trimming cost V 4 bases and J 10 bases; bases outside gene matches: 7. The CDR3 coding sequence is TGTGCCAGTAGTACGTTACAGGGGGCTGCAGCTTTCTTT. Its protein is CASSTLQGAAAFF.

This clone was counted a single time. The CDR3 DNA reads TGTGCCAGCAGTGATATGGGGAGCTACGAGCAGTACTTC. Amino acids: CASSDMGSYEQYF. The gene calls are TRBV6-1 and TRBJ2-7; maybe TRBD2 (5 bases). Germline V gene lookup returns CDR1 MNHNS and CDR2 SASEGT. Trimming pared 3 bases from V and 3 bases from J, leaving 9 bases between. This CDR3 has 13 amino acids.

V and J are TRBV9 and TRBJ2-3; tentatively, D is TRBD1 (6 bases). There are 16 residues in the CDR3. V lost 3 bases, J lost 6 bases, and 20 bases lay in between. Germline V gene sequence: CDR1 SGDLS, CDR2 YYNGEE. The CDR3 is CASSAYRAMMGDTQYF. The CDR3 coding sequence is TGTGCCAGCAGCGCTTACAGGGCAATGATGGGGGATACGCAGTATTTT.

The genes are TRBV7-9 and TRBJ2-5, with TRBD1 as a possible D gene (6 bases). Germline CDR1 reads SEHNR; CDR2 reads FQNEAQ (reference sequence). This CDR3 is built from 14 residues. The V and J ends lost 3 bases and 2 bases respectively, with 10 bases between them. The CDR3 loop reads CASSFGGQQETQYF. The DNA for the CDR3 is TGTGCCAGCAGCTTTGGCGGACAGCAAGAGACCCAGTACTTC.

The chain carries TRBV11-2 and TRBJ2-2, with 7 bases lining up with TRBD1. CDR1 is SGHAT and CDR2 is FQNNGV in the germline V gene. This CDR3 spans 17 amino acids. V lost 5 bases and J lost 4; bases outside the gene matches: 13. CDR3: CASSLRDRVAGTGELFF. CDR3 DNA sequence: TGTGCCAGCAGCCTTAGAGACAGGGTGGCCGGCACCGGGGAGCTGTTTTTT.

V is TRBV15 and J is TRBJ1-2, with no clear D. The CDR3 spans 14 residues. Germline loops: CDR1 LNHNV, CDR2 YYDKDF (reference sequence). Trimming took 1 base from V and 2 from J, leaving 8 bases between them. The CDR3 coding sequence is TGTGCCACCAGCAGAGGTGGGGAAAACTATGGCTACACCTTC. Translated, it gives CATSRGGENYGYTF.

This clone appeared a single time. The V and J genes are TRBV4-3 and TRBJ2-1, with 11 bases fitting TRBD2. J was trimmed by 7 bases and V by 3 bases; bases with no gene match: 8. Germline-derived CDR1 and CDR2 are LGHNA and YSLEER. There are 16 residues in the CDR3. Here the CDR3 reads CASSQGTGLAVNEQFF. The CDR3 DNA is TGCGCCAGCAGCCAGGGAACGGGACTAGCGGTTAATGAGCAGTTCTTC.

This chain uses TRBV29-1 with TRBJ2-1, with unresolved D. This CDR3 region has 16 residues. Germline V lookup: CDR1 SQVTM, CDR2 ANQGSEA. Trimming removed 3 bases from V and 0 bases from J, with 15 bases in between. CDR3 amino acids: CSVEDSSLSSYNEQFF. CDR3 bases: TGCAGCGTTGAGGATTCCTCACTTAGCTCCTACAATGAGCAGTTCTTC.

The genes are TRBV11-2 and TRBJ2-7, with D possibly TRBD2 on 6 matching bases. V was shortened by 8 bases and J by 5 bases, with 10 bases between the two germline ends. The germline gives CDR1 SGHAT, CDR2 FQNNGV. The CDR3 has 11 amino acids. CDR3: CASRGIHEQYF. CDR3 coding DNA: TGTGCCAGCCGGGGGATCCACGAGCAGTACTTC.

This clone has only a few counts. Other DNA sequences in the sample encode the same CDR3. This sequence joins TRBV30 and TRBJ1-5, with D perhaps TRBD1 (5 bases). Germline CDR1 is GTSNPN and CDR2 is SVGIG (reference sequence). CDR3 length: 14 amino acids. The ends were cut back, 0 bases at V and 1 base at J, with 7 bases in the middle. CDR3 nucleotides: TGTGCCTGGAGTGTTTGGGGCAGCAATCAGCCCCAGCATTTT. It is translated as CAWSVWGSNQPQHF.

Concerning this clone itself: Additional DNA sequences in this sample encode the identical CDR3. The chain has TRBV30 and TRBJ1-1; no definite D call. Germline CDR1 reads GTSNPN; CDR2 reads SVGIG (reference sequence). CDR3 length: 13 amino acids. V was clipped by 1 base and J by 3 bases, with 9 bases between them. The CDR3 here is CAWSAGLDTEAFF. The CDR3 DNA is TGTGCCTGGAGTGCGGGGTTGGACACTGAAGCTTTCTTT.

The chain has TRBV5-1 and TRBJ2-1, with 7 bases aligning to TRBD1. The CDR3 runs 15 residues. V gave up 4 bases and J gave up 4 bases; unmatched junction bases: 8. CDR1 and CDR2 (germline): SGHRS, YFSETQ. The CDR3 DNA sequence: TGCGCCAGCAGCCCGCAGGGGGACCTTTACAATGAGCAGTTCTTC. The encoded protein is CASSPQGDLYNEQFF.

The chain has TRBV29-1 and TRBJ1-1; 9 positions match TRBD1. V dropped 2 bases and J dropped 5; count of bases not matched to a gene: 9. CDR3 length equals 15 residues. From germline, CDR1 is SQVTM and CDR2 ANQGSEA. DNA of the CDR3: TGCAGCGTTGAAAGGCCGGGACAGGGTTTTACTGAAGCTTTCTTT. This encodes CSVERPGQGFTEAFF.

V is TRBV7-9 and J is TRBJ2-1; 9 nucleotides align to TRBD1. The CDR3 is made up of 15 amino acids. Losses at the gene ends were 6 bases for V and 2 bases for J; bases not matched to a gene: 5. The germline CDR1 and CDR2 sequences are SEHNR and FQNEAQ (reference sequence). CDR3 region: CASRRTGGAYNEQFF. CDR3 nucleotide sequence: TGTGCCAGCAGACGTACAGGGGGCGCCTACAATGAGCAGTTCTTC.

A few counts support this clone. The chain recombines TRBV19 with TRBJ1-5; the D is unclear. This CDR3 region has 14 residues. Germline-derived CDR1 and CDR2 are LNHDA and SQIVND (reference sequence). V lost 8 bases to trimming and J lost 0 bases, with 11 bases between them. The chain's CDR3 is CASSAGYSNQPQHF. In DNA form, the CDR3 reads TGTGCCAGTTCTGCCGGGTATAGCAATCAGCCCCAGCATTTT.

The chain uses TRBV4-3 and TRBJ2-7, with 9 bases aligning to TRBD2. Trimming cost V 4 bases and J 3 bases; bases outside gene matches: 10. The CDR3 contains 16 residues. From germline, CDR1 is LGHNA and CDR2 YSLEER. CDR3 loop: CASSRSSLSGSYEQYF. CDR3 in DNA: TGCGCCAGCAGCCGATCAAGCCTTAGCGGGAGCTACGAGCAGTACTTC.

Concerning this clone: The sample contains more than one DNA sequence encoding this CDR3. The chain combines TRBV29-1 with TRBJ1-1; TRBD1 agrees at 8 bases. The V gene end was trimmed by 3 bases and the J gene end by 2 bases; junction bases not matched to a gene: 2. The CDR3 contains 13 residues. The germline CDR1 and CDR2 sequences are SQVTM and ANQGSEA. DNA of the CDR3: TGCAGCGTTGACAGGGGGCCAAACACTGAAGCTTTCTTT. Its translation is CSVDRGPNTEAFF.

The chain is built from TRBV6-1 and TRBJ2-2; tentative D call: TRBD2 (6 bases). The CDR3 sequence is 14 residues long. Germline V gene data show CDR1 as MNHNS and CDR2 as SASEGT. The V end lost 7 bases, the J end lost 5 bases, and 14 bases lay between the germline ends. The chain's CDR3 is CASIRPAGTGELFF. Written as DNA, the CDR3 is TGTGCCAGCATCAGGCCGGCGGGAACCGGGGAGCTGTTTTTT.

V and J are TRBV30 and TRBJ1-1; the match to TRBD1 covers 7 bases. V lost 4 bases, J lost 5 bases, and 10 bases stayed unmatched. Germline V gene data show CDR1 as GTSNPN and CDR2 as SVGIG (reference sequence). This CDR3 is 14 amino acids long. This CDR3 reads CAWKNSQGETEAFF. Here the CDR3 DNA reads TGTGCCTGGAAAAATTCCCAGGGGGAGACTGAAGCTTTCTTT.

CDR3 loop: CASSEQGTTRMEQFF. CDR3 sequence (DNA): TGTGCCAGCAGTGAACAGGGGACTACCCGTATGGAGCAGTTCTTC. The rearrangement joins TRBV2 to TRBJ2-1, with D possibly TRBD2 on 7 matching bases. Trimming pared 2 bases from V and 10 bases from J, leaving 18 bases between. Germline CDR1 SNHLY, CDR2 FYNNEI. The CDR3 sequence is 15 residues long.

The chain couples TRBV7-9 to TRBJ1-2, with D possibly TRBD1 on 5 matching bases. Trimming cost V 2 bases and J 6 bases, with 10 bases left between them. CDR1 SEHNR and CDR2 FQNEAQ come from the germline V gene (reference sequence). The CDR3 has 13 amino acids. The CDR3 region has the DNA TGTGCCAGCAGCTTATCGGGGGTTGATGGCTACACCTTC. Translated: CASSLSGVDGYTF.

The chain links TRBV5-1 to TRBJ2-1, with 7 bases identical to TRBD2. Per germline, CDR1 SGHRS and CDR2 YFSETQ. V was pared by 3 bases and J by 4 bases, with 4 bases of the junction left unmatched. This CDR3 region has 14 residues. The CDR3: CASSSEGGYNEQFF. CDR3 sequence (DNA): TGCGCCAGCAGCTCGGAGGGAGGGTACAATGAGCAGTTCTTC.

This clone was counted once. The CDR3 nucleotides are TGCAGTGCTAGATTTAATGAAGCTTTCTTT. Its translation is CSARFNEAFF. This chain joins TRBV20-1 and TRBJ1-1, with D uncertain. CDR3 length: 10 amino acids. Trimming stripped 2 bases from V and 7 bases from J, with 5 bases between. The germline gives CDR1 DFQATT, CDR2 SNEGSKA (reference sequence).